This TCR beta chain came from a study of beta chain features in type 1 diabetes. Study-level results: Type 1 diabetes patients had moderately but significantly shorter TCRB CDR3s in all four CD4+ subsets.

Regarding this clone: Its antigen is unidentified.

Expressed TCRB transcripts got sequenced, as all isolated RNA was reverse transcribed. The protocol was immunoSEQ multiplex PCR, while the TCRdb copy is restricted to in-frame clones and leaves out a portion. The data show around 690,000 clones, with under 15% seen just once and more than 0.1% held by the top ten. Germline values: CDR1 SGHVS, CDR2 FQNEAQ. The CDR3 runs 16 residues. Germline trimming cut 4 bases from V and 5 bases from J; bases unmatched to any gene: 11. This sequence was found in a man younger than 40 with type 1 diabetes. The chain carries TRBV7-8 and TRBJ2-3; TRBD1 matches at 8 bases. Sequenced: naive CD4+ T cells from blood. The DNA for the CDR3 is TGTGCCAGCAGCTCCCTGGGCAGGGGGCTGGTAGATACGCAGTATTTT. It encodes CASSSLGRGLVDTQYF.